Described below is a single TCR beta chain sequence and its context. These data belong to a study of blood T cell repertoires in COVID-19. Study as a whole: COVID-19 samples collected from the United States, Italy and Spain covered acute and convalescent phases. The analysed material was cDNA or gDNA that came from T cells, B-cell-depleted T cells, or PBMCs.

Per the original data handling: Amplification of reference gene primers was used by the study to estimate nucleated cell counts. The table came from immunoSEQ multiplex PCR; TCRdb's copy has only in-frame clones and leaves some out. The D gene and trimming were derived from the DNA, and the V and J assignments and clone size from that table. Among some 490,000 clones, roughly 85% were seen once, and the ten largest hold approximately 3.2%. CDR1 and CDR2 (germline): SGDLS, YYNGEE. V lost 4 bases and J lost 6, with 9 bases in between. CDR3 size: 12 residues. The sequenced material came from peripheral blood. This chain joins TRBV9 and TRBJ2-3; no firm D call. The sequence came from a human donor in a cohort sampled during active COVID-19. CDR3 amino acids: CASSPIEDTQYF. CDR3 nucleotides: TGTGCCAGCAGCCCTATCGAGGATACGCAGTATTTT.